The text below deals with one T cell receptor beta chain. Deletions cut 3 bases from V and 8 bases from J, with 8 bases between. The germline CDR1 and CDR2 sequences are SGDLS and YYNGEE. This CDR3 comprises 12 residues. It was during active infection that Seattle patients were enrolled and then longitudinally followed. The data are from a study of blood T cell repertoires in COVID-19. Study at large: Italy, Spain and the United States were the sources of the convalescent and acute COVID-19 samples. PBMCs, B-cell-depleted T cells, or T cells were the source of the cDNA or gDNA that made up the material.

In the original analysis: Reference gene primers were amplified, and this amplification served to estimate nucleated cell counts. Repertoires were generated with immunoSEQ multiplex PCR, while TCRdb's copy carries only in-frame clones and drops some. The V and J calls and clone size are taken from that table; D and trimming were inferred from the DNA. The sample yields about 200,000 clones, about 95% seen once. The source of this sequence is a man aged 30 to 45 with COVID-19, enrolled during active disease. This chain uses TRBV9 with TRBJ2-2, with D maybe TRBD1 (5 bases). Sequenced material: peripheral blood. The CDR3 loop is CASSDRTGELFF. DNA of the CDR3: TGTGCCAGCAGCGATAGGACAGGGGAGCTGTTTTTT. The full variable domain, with the rest looked up from reference TRBV9 and TRBJ2-2, is DSGVTQTPKHLITATGQRVTLRCSPRSGDLSVYWYQQSLDQGLQFLIQYYNGEERAKGNILERFSAQQFPDLHSELNLSSLELGDSALYFCASSDRTGELFFGEGSRLTVL.